These T cell receptor beta chains were read from a single sample in a study of post-analysis software for immune sequencing data. From the PCR reads, TCRdb called clonotypes with MiXCR, one entry per CDR3 protein. This sample has hundreds of thousands of distinct CDR3 sequences, with 30% found just once. Sample: blood. The receptors were sampled from a girl between 5 and 17 years old with multiple sclerosis. Both conserved end residues are part of each CDR3. A D gene is named only where the DNA matches it firmly. Clone size appears in some rows only: once, few, many, or a class for an expanded clone.

>.|few|TRBV25-1|TRBJ2-3
TGTGCCAGCAAGGGATGGCACCTCGGGGGCACAGATACGCAGTATTTT
CASKGWHLGGTDTQYF
>TRBD2|few|TRBV5-5|TRBJ2-7
TGTGCCAGCAGCCCGGAGGTCGGGAGGGAGTACGAGCAGTACTTC
CASSPEVGREYEQYF
>.|few|TRBV20-1|TRBJ2-5
TGCAGTGTAGGAGGGGCGGCAGAGACCCAGTACTTC
CSVGGAAETQYF
>.|.|TRBV12-3/TRBV12-4|TRBJ1-2
TGTGCCAGCAGTCAGGGACGGAACTATGGCTACACCTTC
CASSQGRNYGYTF
>.|few|TRBV11-2|TRBJ1-2
TGTGCCAGCAGCTTAGGGGCCGGAACGGGCTACACCTTC
CASSLGAGTGYTF
>.|.|TRBV20-1|TRBJ1-1
TGCAGTGCTACAACGGGCAGCGTAATCATGAACACTGAAGCTTTCTTT
CSATTGSVIMNTEAFF
>.|.|TRBV20-1|TRBJ2-1
TGCAGTGCTCCTACCTATGGCGGGGCGAGTGAGCAGTTCTTC
CSAPTYGGASEQFF
>.|few|TRBV6-1|TRBJ2-1
TGTGCCAGCAGTGAAGCGCTCCGTGGGGGGATTGATGAGCAGTTCTTC
CASSEALRGGIDEQFF
>.|.|TRBV29-1|TRBJ2-1
TGCAGCGTTGAGGGGTTGGGGGGATACAATGAGCAGTTCTTC
CSVEGLGGYNEQFF
>.|.|TRBV19|TRBJ2-1
TGTGCCAGTAGTCCCGCCGGTCATGAGCAGTTCTTC
CASSPAGHEQFF
>.|.|TRBV2|TRBJ2-7
TGTGCCATCAATTCGGCACGGGAGCAGTACTTC
CAINSAREQYF
>TRBD2|few|TRBV7-2|TRBJ2-3
TGTGCCAGCAGCTTAGAGAGGGGACTAGCGGTCACAGATACGCAGTATTTT
CASSLERGLAVTDTQYF
>TRBD2|few|TRBV6-5|TRBJ2-1
TGTGCCAGCAGTCTTCTAGCGGTCGGGAATGAGCAGTTCTTC
CASSLLAVGNEQFF